This is a list of T cell receptor beta chains from one sample in a study of regulatory T cells in long-lasting Graves disease. TCRdb analysed the multiplex PCR reads with MiXCR anew, one entry per CDR3 protein. The table shows 400,000 to 450,000 distinct CDR3 sequences, with 15% occurring only once. These data also featured in a second study, about T cells in Graves' hyperthyroidism and ophthalmopathy.

The sequenced sample was peripheral blood mononuclear cells (PBMCs), obtained at new diagnosis, from a patient treated with antithyroid drugs. These receptors all stem from a woman in her 30s with Graves disease. Both conserved end residues are part of each CDR3. The order of the fields is V gene, J gene, clone size, CDR3 protein. The listing skips clone size in some rows; elsewhere it reads once, few, many or a size class.

TRBV12-3/TRBV12-4	TRBJ1-3	few	CASSLKTGASGNTIYF
TRBV20-1	TRBJ2-7	many	CSASLLAGANEQYF
TRBV12-3/TRBV12-4	TRBJ2-6	NA	CASSPGGRGANVLTF
TRBV5-6	TRBJ1-3	few	CASSLASPGTIYF
TRBV28	TRBJ1-2	NA	CASSSPHRGYTF
TRBV5-1	TRBJ2-7	many	CASSPGTAKYEQYF
TRBV13	TRBJ2-7	many	CASSLGGVPQIEQYF
TRBV18	TRBJ2-7	many	CASSPPSGRSYEQYF
TRBV30	TRBJ1-1	many	CAWSATVINTEAFF
TRBV20-1	TRBJ1-1	few	CSARRTGASPEAFF
TRBV29-1	TRBJ2-1	many	CSVGGADEQFF
TRBV7-9	TRBJ2-1	many	CASSADLNRDEQFF
TRBV10-1	TRBJ2-7	many	CASSESIGRAYEQYF
TRBV12-3/TRBV12-4	TRBJ1-1	many	CASTFRTEAFF
TRBV7-9	TRBJ2-2	NA	CASSFRIRDTYTGELFF
TRBV10-3	TRBJ1-5	many	CAIRPGGLLDSNQPQHF
TRBV11-2	TRBJ2-7	many	CASSLAREQYF
TRBV7-9	TRBJ2-7	few	CASSILGHTYEQYF
TRBV18	TRBJ2-5	NA	CASSPGRVQETQYF
TRBV7-2	TRBJ1-4	many	CASSLGESTELFF
TRBV11-2	TRBJ1-4	many	CATRQGNEKLFF
TRBV28	TRBJ2-7	many	CASSPSIRGTRYEQYF
TRBV3-1	TRBJ1-2	many	CASSQIRHGYTF
TRBV5-1	TRBJ1-2	few	CASSLASEYGYTF
TRBV28	TRBJ1-5	many	CASSFGTGDSNQPQHF
TRBV6-2/TRBV6-3	TRBJ2-1	many	CASSGIGPRINEQFF
TRBV11-2	TRBJ2-1	many	CASSPGRVEQFF
TRBV2	TRBJ1-1	NA	CASSVLSRVEEFTEGAFF
TRBV18	TRBJ2-3	many	CASSPPSRGTDTQYF
TRBV30	TRBJ1-1	NA	CAWRGIQAFF
TRBV28	TRBJ1-2	many	CASSSTGPSYGYTF
TRBV28	TRBJ2-1	many	CASSSPINEQFF
TRBV20-1	TRBJ2-1	NA	CSARDGRKGLSYNEQFF
TRBV20-1	TRBJ1-3	many	CSAGRMSSGNTIYF
TRBV12-3/TRBV12-4	TRBJ2-3	many	CASRRGQGATDTQYF
TRBV19	TRBJ1-5	few	CASSLGGGPQPQHF
TRBV6-1	TRBJ2-3	few	CASSEGGSLDTQYF
TRBV10-3	TRBJ2-2	NA	CAISGTGGNTGELFF
TRBV20-1	TRBJ2-7	many	CSAGDRVKVYEQYF
TRBV3-1	TRBJ2-3	few	CASSRLGRELGDTQYF
TRBV5-5	TRBJ2-1	many	CASSIIGGSGDEQFF
TRBV30	TRBJ1-1	many	CAWSDLGQTGTEAFF
TRBV12-3/TRBV12-4	TRBJ2-7	many	CASSLDRKYEQYF
TRBV11-2	TRBJ2-5	many	CASSSGGAETQYF
TRBV20-1	TRBJ2-7	many	CSARPLEQRSSYEQYF
TRBV28	TRBJ2-1	many	CASSIHSGNEQFF
TRBV27	TRBJ1-1	many	CASSLWTGPNTEAFF
TRBV19	TRBJ1-2	NA	CASTPVGGTYGYTF
TRBV5-1	TRBJ2-3	many	CASSLRAGTSGSPDTQYF
TRBV12-3/TRBV12-4	TRBJ2-5	many	CASSLASRETQYF
TRBV27	TRBJ1-1	many	CASRQALGRFTEAFF
TRBV2	TRBJ2-5	NA	CASRKGQVERETQYF
TRBV28	TRBJ2-2	many	CASRQTSGSRVGELFF
TRBV11-2	TRBJ2-1	many	CASSDERFLGYNEQFF
TRBV29-1	TRBJ2-1	few	CSVEWASGRAGSYNEQFF
TRBV30	TRBJ1-5	many	CAWSVLGLHQPQHF
TRBV3-1	TRBJ2-7	many	CASSQVPLWRVSYEQYF
TRBV30	TRBJ2-7	many	CAWSVSGLEQYF